This T cell receptor (beta chain) was recovered during a study of blood T cells in healthy people across ages. Whenever a sample was processed, at least 6 million PBMCs were isolated. This clonotype turned up a few times. Together with a sample-barcoded 5' primer, a J-beta primer mix was included in a second PCR lasting about 7 to 12 cycles. Per-sample output comprised a minimum of 3 million paired-end reads containing CDR3. TCRdb recomputed calls from the 5' RACE reads with MiXCR, one row per CDR3 protein. The data hold roughly 680,000 distinct CDR3 sequences, with around a fifth observed a single time. Germline V gene sequence: CDR1 MGHRA, CDR2 YSYEKL. This CDR3 region has 17 residues.

The sequence was obtained from a man aged 65 to 79 in good health. Input material: blood. The V call is TRBV4-1, the J call TRBJ2-5; TRBD2 aligns across 12 bases. The better agreement between TRBJ2-1 and the DNA end casts doubt on the J call. CDR3 region: CASSPTTSGSRQNEQFF. CDR3 in DNA: TGCGCCAGCAGCCCGACGACTAGCGGGAGTAGGCAAAATGAGCAGTTCTTC.